Each of the 25 T cell receptor beta chains below was sequenced from the same sample in a study of blood T cell repertoires in COVID-19. Method: immunoSEQ multiplex PCR; TCRdb's copy keeps in-frame clones and lacks some. Of about 110,000 clones in the sample, 88% were seen once. Sequencing was done on a sample of peripheral blood. The source is a human donor in a cohort sampled during active COVID-19.

This clone was counted a few times. In DNA, the CDR3 is TGCAGCGCAGAGGTTAATGCTGAAGCTTTCTTT. Residues: CSAEVNAEAFF. The genes are TRBV29-1 and TRBJ1-1, with D unclear. CDR3 length equals 11 residues. The germline gives CDR1 SQVTM, CDR2 ANQGSEA. V shed 7 bases and J shed 6 bases, with 12 bases lying between them.

The gene calls are TRBV4-1 and TRBJ2-1, with 8 bases that match TRBD2. CDR1 is MGHRA and CDR2 is YSYEKL in the germline V gene. The CDR3 runs 18 residues. J gave up 6 bases and V 2 bases, and 15 bases lay outside the gene matches. The CDR3 coding sequence is TGCGCCAGCAGCCAAACTAGGGCGACTAGCGAAACGTCCAATGAGCAGTTCTTC. Translation: CASSQTRATSETSNEQFF.

The chain uses TRBV11-2 and TRBJ1-6, with D possibly TRBD1 on 5 matching bases. The CDR3 is made up of 14 amino acids. Trimming pared 5 bases from V and 7 bases from J, leaving 12 bases between. The germline V gene has CDR1 SGHAT and CDR2 FQNNGV. The CDR3: CASSQAGPNSPLHF. Written as DNA, the CDR3 is TGTGCCAGCAGCCAGGCGGGGCCCAATTCACCCCTCCACTTT. The full variable domain, its missing parts supplied by reference TRBV11-2 and TRBJ1-6, is EAGVAQSPRYKIIEKRQSVAFWCNPISGHATLYWYQQILGQGPKLLIQFQNNGVVDDSQLPKDRFSAERLKGVDSTLKIQPAKLEDSAVYLCASSQAGPNSPLHFGNGTRLTVT.

V usage is TRBV18 and J usage is TRBJ2-2; D gene uncertain. This CDR3 is 14 amino acids long. Trimming left V 6 bases short and J 1 base short, with 9 bases between. CDR1 is KGHSH, CDR2 LQKENI, per germline. CDR3 protein: CASSQLWNTGELFF. The CDR3 DNA reads as TGTGCCAGCTCCCAACTATGGAACACCGGGGAGCTGTTTTTT. The full variable domain, its missing parts supplied by reference TRBV18 and TRBJ2-2, is NAGVMQNPRHLVRRRGQEARLRCSPMKGHSHVYWYRQLPEEGLKFMVYLQKENIIDESGMPKERFSAEFPKEGPSILRIQQVVRGDSAAYFCASSQLWNTGELFFGEGSRLTVL.

V is TRBV7-9 and J is TRBJ2-7; perhaps TRBD1 as D (6 bases). This CDR3 region has 12 residues. The germline V gene has CDR1 SEHNR and CDR2 FQNEAQ (reference sequence). V was pared by 5 bases and J by 6 bases, with 11 bases between. CDR3 loop: CASSPQGSEQYF. CDR3 coding DNA: TGTGCCAGCAGCCCACAGGGTTCCGAGCAGTACTTC.

V gene TRBV29-1 combines with J gene TRBJ2-5, with D perhaps matching TRBD1 (6 bases). Germline lookup yields CDR1 SQVTM and CDR2 ANQGSEA. V lost 2 bases, J lost 13 bases, and 17 bases lay in between. The CDR3 length is 12 residues. In DNA, the CDR3 is TGCAGCGTTGAAAGCTGGGATGACAGGTTGTACTTC. Translation gives CSVESWDDRLYF.

The chain combines TRBV9 with TRBJ2-2; D is possibly TRBD2 (5 bases). V lost 1 base and J lost 4, with 11 bases in between. CDR3 length: 15 residues. Germline V gene sequence: CDR1 SGDLS, CDR2 YYNGEE. The CDR3 nucleotides are TGTGCCAGCAGCGTACTATACAGCGGCACCGGGGAGCTGTTTTTT. It yields the protein CASSVLYSGTGELFF.

This chain uses TRBV5-4 with TRBJ2-1; 15 bases match TRBD2. Trimming removed 4 bases from V and 6 bases from J; junction bases left unmatched: 5. CDR1 and CDR2 (germline): SGHNT, YYREEE (reference sequence). This CDR3 region has 16 residues. CDR3 residues: CASSPGTSGRINEQFF. The DNA for the CDR3 is TGTGCCAGCAGCCCCGGGACTAGCGGGAGGATCAATGAGCAGTTCTTC.

The chain links TRBV7-2 to TRBJ1-2; 10 positions match TRBD1. V was clipped by 4 bases and J by 4 bases; unmatched bases: 6. CDR3 length: 15 residues. CDR1 is SGHTA and CDR2 is FQGNSA in the germline V gene. DNA of the CDR3: TGTGCCAGCAGCTCTCGACAGGGGGCGACCTATGGCTACACCTTC. Encoded protein: CASSSRQGATYGYTF.

The DNA for the CDR3 is TGTGCCAGCAGTTACTCGGTAGTGGGCGGCTACACCTTC. This translates into CASSYSVVGGYTF. The V gene is TRBV6-6, the J gene TRBJ1-2; D is uncertain. CDR1 is MNHNY, CDR2 SVGAGI, per germline (reference sequence). This CDR3 is 13 amino acids long. The V end lost 0 bases, the J end lost 8 bases, and 10 bases lay between the germline ends.

V gene TRBV6-5 combines with J gene TRBJ2-4, with D possibly matching TRBD1 (5 bases). Germline V gene sequence: CDR1 MNHEY, CDR2 SVGAGI. Trimming left V 7 bases short and J 5 bases short, with 9 bases between. CDR3 size: 12 residues. The CDR3 sequence: CASMGRQNIQYF. Written as DNA, the CDR3 is TGTGCCAGCATGGGGCGCCAAAACATTCAGTACTTC.

The chain is built from TRBV29-1 and TRBJ1-5; 7 bases fit TRBD1. V was clipped by 1 base and J by 9 bases; unmatched bases: 6. The CDR3 is made up of 13 amino acids. Germline CDR1 is SQVTM and CDR2 is ANQGSEA. DNA of the CDR3: TGCAGCGTTGAAGTGACAGGGCGGGGGCCCCAGCATTTT. Protein: CSVEVTGRGPQHF.

The chain is built from TRBV10-2 and TRBJ1-1, with TRBD1 as a possible D gene (5 bases). Trimming removed 6 bases from V and 6 bases from J, with 14 bases in between. This CDR3 spans 13 amino acids. Germline lookup yields CDR1 WSHSY and CDR2 SAAADI. The CDR3 nucleotides are TGCGCCAGCAGCTTGGGGGGGAGGCCTGAAGCTTTCTTT. As protein: CASSLGGRPEAFF.

This chain links TRBV6-1 with TRBJ2-1; 10 bases are shared with TRBD2. Germline V CDR1 and CDR2: MNHNS, SASEGT. After removal of 6 bases from V and 4 bases from J, the junction contained 6 bases not matched to a gene. This CDR3 has 15 residues. The CDR3 reads CASRYGTSAYNEQFF. The CDR3 DNA follows: TGTGCCAGCAGATACGGGACTAGCGCTTACAATGAGCAGTTCTTC.

Comments on this clone: Within the sample, other DNA sequences also encode this same CDR3. The chain links TRBV6-5 to TRBJ2-7; 8 bases match TRBD1. There are 14 residues in the CDR3. Per the germline V gene, CDR1 is MNHEY and CDR2 is SVGAGI. V shed 2 bases, J shed 1 base, and the junction held 1 base outside the gene matches. CDR3 sequence reads: CASSYDRGSYEQYF. In nucleotides, the CDR3 is TGTGCCAGCAGTTACGACAGGGGTTCCTACGAGCAGTACTTC.

The genes are TRBV7-2 and TRBJ1-6; no clear D. V was pared by 5 bases and J by 0 bases, with 17 bases between. Germline V gene sequence: CDR1 SGHTA, CDR2 FQGNSA. This CDR3 is built from 18 residues. The CDR3 bases are TGTGCCAGCAGCCCCTATCGGGGTTACAGCTCCTATAATTCACCCCTCCACTTT. It codes for CASSPYRGYSSYNSPLHF.

The V gene is TRBV10-3, the J gene TRBJ1-1; 7 nucleotides line up with TRBD1. Germline CDR1 reads ENHRY; CDR2 reads SYGVKD. CDR3 length equals 12 residues. After removal of 6 bases from V and 3 bases from J, the junction contained 1 base not matched to a gene. In nucleotides, the CDR3 is TGTGCCATCAGGCAGGGGGACACTGAAGCTTTCTTT. Translation gives CAIRQGDTEAFF.

The V call is TRBV11-2, the J call TRBJ2-4; TRBD2 matches 8 bases. The trim removed 0 bases at V and 0 bases at J, leaving 1 base unmatched. The CDR3 loop spans 16 amino acids. From germline, CDR1 is SGHAT and CDR2 FQNNGV. The CDR3 spells CASSLDSGIAKNIQYF. DNA of the CDR3: TGTGCCAGCAGCTTAGATAGCGGGATAGCCAAAAACATTCAGTACTTC.

There are a few counts of this clone. The chain carries TRBV6-4 and TRBJ2-2; D perhaps matches TRBD1 (6 bases). This CDR3 is 16 amino acids long. The V end lost 2 bases, the J end lost 4 bases, and 14 bases lay between the germline ends. The germline V gene encodes CDR1 MRHNA and CDR2 SNTAGT. The CDR3 bases are TGTGCCAGCAGTGACCGTTGGCAGGGGCGCACCGGGGAGCTGTTTTTT. It translates to CASSDRWQGRTGELFF.

This clone was recorded once. The chain links TRBV6-2 or TRBV6-3 to TRBJ2-7; 7 bases are shared with TRBD1. The germline V gene encodes CDR1 MNHEY and CDR2 SVGEGT. The CDR3 totals 12 residues. The V gene end was trimmed by 4 bases and the J gene end by 3 bases; junction bases not matched to a gene: 0. CDR3 nucleotide sequence: TGTGCCAGCAGTTGGGACAGCTACGAGCAGTACTTC. This sequence encodes CASSWDSYEQYF.

The chain joins TRBV5-1 to TRBJ2-5; D is possibly TRBD2 (6 bases). V shed 3 bases and J shed 5 bases, with 17 bases lying between them. CDR1 SGHRS and CDR2 YFSETQ come from the germline V gene. The length of the CDR3 is 15 residues. CDR3: CASSSAVGGSETQYF. Here the CDR3 DNA reads TGCGCCAGCAGCTCCGCGGTGGGGGGTTCGGAGACCCAGTACTTC.

The chain is built from TRBV5-6 and TRBJ2-2; TRBD1 aligns across 10 bases. Trimming took 2 bases from V and 6 from J; bases not matched to a gene: 4. The germline CDR1 and CDR2 sequences are SGHDT and YYEEEE. The length of the CDR3 is 15 residues. The CDR3 DNA follows: TGTGCCAGCAGCTTTCCGGGACAGGGGTCCGGGGAGCTGTTTTTT. Protein product: CASSFPGQGSGELFF.

The V gene is TRBV6-6, the J gene TRBJ2-2; weak D call: TRBD1 (5 bases). Germline V gene sequence: CDR1 MNHNY, CDR2 SVGAGI (reference sequence). V dropped 5 bases and J dropped 1 base, with 8 bases sitting between them. This CDR3 contains 14 residues. The DNA of the CDR3 is TGTGCCAGCAGTCCCCAGGGGAACACCGGGGAGCTGTTTTTT. Translating it yields CASSPQGNTGELFF.

The V call is TRBV29-1, the J call TRBJ2-1; TRBD2 matches 9 bases. From germline, CDR1 is SQVTM and CDR2 ANQGSEA. Unmatched junction bases numbered 4, after V lost 7 bases and J lost 6 bases. The CDR3 spans 12 residues. For the CDR3, the DNA is TGCAGCGCCGGCGGGGGGGGCAATGAGCAGTTCTTC. Translation gives CSAGGGGNEQFF.

V gene TRBV28 combines with J gene TRBJ2-1; 8 nucleotides match TRBD2. The CDR3 is 16 amino acids. The germline V gene has CDR1 MDHEN and CDR2 SYDVKM. Trimming at V came to 4 bases and at J to 5 bases, leaving 10 bases not matched to a gene. The CDR3 reads CASSSPASGGDNEQFF. The CDR3 region has the DNA TGTGCCAGCAGTTCCCCCGCCAGCGGGGGAGACAATGAGCAGTTCTTC.